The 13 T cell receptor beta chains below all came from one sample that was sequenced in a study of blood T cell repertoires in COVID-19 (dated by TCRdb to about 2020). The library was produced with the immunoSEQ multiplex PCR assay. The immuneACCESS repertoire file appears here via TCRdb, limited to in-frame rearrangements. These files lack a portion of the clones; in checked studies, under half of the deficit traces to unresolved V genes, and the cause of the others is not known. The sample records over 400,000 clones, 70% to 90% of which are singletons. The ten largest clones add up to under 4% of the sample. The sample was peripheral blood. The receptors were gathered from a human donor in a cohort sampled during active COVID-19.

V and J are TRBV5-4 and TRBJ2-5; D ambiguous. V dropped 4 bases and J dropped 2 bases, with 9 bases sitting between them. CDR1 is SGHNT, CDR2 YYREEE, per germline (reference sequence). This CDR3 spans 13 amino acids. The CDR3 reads CASSRPRQETQYF. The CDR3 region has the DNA TGTGCCAGCAGCAGACCTAGGCAAGAGACCCAGTACTTC.

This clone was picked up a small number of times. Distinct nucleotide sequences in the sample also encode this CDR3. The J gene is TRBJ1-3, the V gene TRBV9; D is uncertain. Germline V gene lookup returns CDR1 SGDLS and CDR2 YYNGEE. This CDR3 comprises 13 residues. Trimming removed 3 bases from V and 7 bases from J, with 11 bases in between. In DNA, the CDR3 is TGTGCCAGCAGCGGAAGTTCCGGGAACACCATATATTTT. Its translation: CASSGSSGNTIYF.

The CDR3 coding sequence is TGTGCCAGCAGCGTAGGGGCTAGCGGGAGCCATGAGCAGTTCTTC. This sequence encodes CASSVGASGSHEQFF. The chain couples TRBV9 to TRBJ2-1; TRBD2 aligns across 10 bases. Germline assignment: CDR1 SGDLS and CDR2 YYNGEE. V dropped 0 bases and J dropped 8; count of bases not matched to a gene: 5. The CDR3 runs to 15 residues. Looking up the rest from reference TRBV9 and TRBJ2-1 gives the full variable domain: DSGVTQTPKHLITATGQRVTLRCSPRSGDLSVYWYQQSLDQGLQFLIQYYNGEERAKGNILERFSAQQFPDLHSELNLSSLELGDSALYFCASSVGASGSHEQFFGPGTRLTVL.

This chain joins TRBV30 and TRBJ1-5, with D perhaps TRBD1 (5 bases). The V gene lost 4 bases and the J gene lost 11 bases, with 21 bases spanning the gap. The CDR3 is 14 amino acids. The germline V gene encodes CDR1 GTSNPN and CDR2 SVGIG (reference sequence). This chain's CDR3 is CAWTPWGVQGSQHF. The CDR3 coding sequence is TGTGCCTGGACCCCCTGGGGCGTACAAGGGTCCCAGCATTTT.

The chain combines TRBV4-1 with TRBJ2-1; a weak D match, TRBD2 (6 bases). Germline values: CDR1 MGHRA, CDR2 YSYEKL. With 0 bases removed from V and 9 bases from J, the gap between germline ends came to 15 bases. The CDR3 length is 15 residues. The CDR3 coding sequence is TGCGCCAGCAGCCAAGAAGGAGGGAGAATTAGTGAGCAGTTCTTC. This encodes CASSQEGGRISEQFF.

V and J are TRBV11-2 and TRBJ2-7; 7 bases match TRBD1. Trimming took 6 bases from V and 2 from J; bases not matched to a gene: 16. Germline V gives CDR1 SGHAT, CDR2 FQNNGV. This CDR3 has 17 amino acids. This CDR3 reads CASSYSLTGTVPYEQYF. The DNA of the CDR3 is TGTGCCAGCAGTTATAGTCTGACCGGGACAGTCCCCTACGAGCAGTACTTC.

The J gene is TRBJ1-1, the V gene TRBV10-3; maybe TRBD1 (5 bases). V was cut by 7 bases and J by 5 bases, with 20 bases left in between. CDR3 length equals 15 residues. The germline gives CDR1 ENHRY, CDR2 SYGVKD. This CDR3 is CAINEPGSGITEAFF. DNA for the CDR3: TGTGCCATCAACGAGCCAGGGTCAGGAATAACTGAAGCTTTCTTT.

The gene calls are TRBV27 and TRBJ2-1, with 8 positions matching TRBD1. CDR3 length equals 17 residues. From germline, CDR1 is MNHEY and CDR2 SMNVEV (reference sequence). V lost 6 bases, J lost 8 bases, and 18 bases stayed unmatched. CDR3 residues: CASSPAAGQGFKDEQFF. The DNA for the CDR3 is TGTGCCAGCAGCCCTGCCGCCGGACAGGGCTTTAAGGATGAGCAGTTCTTC.

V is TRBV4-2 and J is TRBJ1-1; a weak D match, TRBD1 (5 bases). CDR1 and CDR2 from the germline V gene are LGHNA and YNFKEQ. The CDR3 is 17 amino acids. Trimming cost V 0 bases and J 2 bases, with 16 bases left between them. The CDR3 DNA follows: TGTGCCAGCAGCCAAGACCGGGACGGCGGGAGTAACACTGAAGCTTTCTTT. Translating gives CASSQDRDGGSNTEAFF.

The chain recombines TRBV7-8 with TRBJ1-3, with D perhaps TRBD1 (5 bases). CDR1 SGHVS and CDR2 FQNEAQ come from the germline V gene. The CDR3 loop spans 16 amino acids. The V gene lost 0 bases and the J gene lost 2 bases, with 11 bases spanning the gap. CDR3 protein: CASSLAGGRAGNTIYF. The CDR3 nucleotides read TGTGCCAGCAGCTTAGCCGGGGGACGGGCTGGAAACACCATATATTTT.

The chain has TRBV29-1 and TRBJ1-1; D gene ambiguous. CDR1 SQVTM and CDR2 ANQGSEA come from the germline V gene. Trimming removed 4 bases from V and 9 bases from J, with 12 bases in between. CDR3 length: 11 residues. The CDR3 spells CSVGDSGQAFF. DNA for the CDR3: TGCAGCGTTGGAGATAGTGGTCAAGCTTTCTTT.

CDR3 in DNA: TGTGCCAGCAGCCGGAAATATCAGGACACCCACACAGATACGCAGTATTTT. Amino acid sequence: CASSRKYQDTHTDTQYF. The chain has TRBV5-6 and TRBJ2-3, with D perhaps TRBD1 (5 bases). V was cut by 4 bases and J by 2 bases, with 20 bases left in between. The CDR3 loop spans 17 amino acids. Germline values: CDR1 SGHDT, CDR2 YYEEEE.

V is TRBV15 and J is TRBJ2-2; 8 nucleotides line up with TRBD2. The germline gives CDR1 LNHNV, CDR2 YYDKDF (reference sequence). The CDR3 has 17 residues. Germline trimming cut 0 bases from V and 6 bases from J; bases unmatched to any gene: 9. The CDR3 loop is CATSRDRRGARSGELFF. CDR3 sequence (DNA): TGTGCCACCAGCAGAGATAGGCGGGGGGCAAGGTCCGGGGAGCTGTTTTTT.